A selection of T cell receptor beta chains follows, all from one sample in a study of CD8 T cells in Susac syndrome. TCRdb independently ran MiXCR on the immunoSEQ multiplex PCR reads; one entry per CDR3 protein. The table records under 200,000 distinct CDR3 sequences, 91% of them present only once. Sequenced: CD4+ T cells from PBMCs. The origin of the receptors is a human donor with Susac syndrome. The CDR3 runs from the conserved cysteine through the conserved F or W. A D gene is named only where the DNA matches it firmly. Expanded clones get a size class; other rows say once, few or many, or leave the size out.

CDR3 protein	CDR3 DNA	D gene	clone size	V gene	J gene
CASLGWPTNYGYTF	TGTGCCAGCCTCGGATGGCCCACAAACTATGGCTACACCTTC	NA	NA	TRBV28	TRBJ1-2
CASSHGLAGNEQFF	TGCGCCAGCAGCCATGGACTAGCGGGTAATGAGCAGTTCTTC	TRBD2	once	TRBV5-1	TRBJ2-1
CASSNRGSNQPQHF	TGCGCCAGCAGCAACAGGGGAAGCAATCAGCCCCAGCATTTT	TRBD1	NA	TRBV10-2	TRBJ1-5
CASSSTRGGSPLHF	TGTGCCAGCTCCTCTACGAGGGGCGGCTCACCCCTCCACTTT	NA	NA	TRBV6-5	TRBJ1-6
CASSIGGSRYNEQFF	TGTGCCAGTAGTATCGGCGGGAGCCGCTACAATGAGCAGTTCTTC	TRBD2	NA	TRBV19	TRBJ2-1
CASRGDNSPLHF	TGTGCCAGCAGGGGAGATAATTCACCCCTCCACTTT	NA	once	TRBV2	TRBJ1-6
CASSFIGLGETQYF	TGCGCCAGCAGCTTCATCGGACTGGGAGAGACCCAGTACTTC	NA	NA	TRBV5-1	TRBJ2-5
CASSPEAPQQYF	TGTGCCAGCTCCCCGGAGGCCCCTCAGCAGTACTTC	NA	NA	TRBV2	TRBJ2-7
CASSVADPLDLREVDTQYF	TGTGCCAGCAGCGTCGCCGACCCGCTAGATTTACGGGAGGTGGATACGCAGTATTTT	TRBD2	NA	TRBV9	TRBJ2-3
CASSYGDRYGYTF	TGTGCCAGCAGTTACGGGGATCGCTATGGCTACACCTTC	NA	NA	TRBV6-5	TRBJ1-2
CASSPTSGGHEQFF	TGTGCCAGCAGCCCGACTAGCGGGGGCCATGAGCAGTTCTTC	TRBD2	NA	TRBV7-2	TRBJ2-1
CASSSQGYEQFF	TGCGCCAGCAGTTCACAGGGTTATGAGCAGTTCTTC	NA	NA	TRBV5-1	TRBJ2-1
CASSSPGLEVLETQYF	TGCGCCAGCAGCTCTCCGGGACTAGAGGTCCTAGAGACCCAGTACTTC	TRBD2	once	TRBV4-1	TRBJ2-5
CASSYGHPTSYNEQFF	TGTGCCAGCAGCTACGGACACCCAACCTCCTACAATGAGCAGTTCTTC	NA	NA	TRBV7-2	TRBJ2-1
CASSPRTGNQPQHF	TGTGCCAGTAGTCCCAGGACAGGCAATCAGCCCCAGCATTTT	NA	NA	TRBV19	TRBJ1-5
CASNLLAGSLNTGELFF	TGTGCCAGCAACCTACTAGCGGGGAGCCTAAACACCGGGGAGCTGTTTTTT	TRBD2	NA	TRBV5-6	TRBJ2-2
CASRSSFGQENTEAFF	TGCGCCAGCAGGTCATCTTTCGGACAAGAGAACACTGAAGCTTTCTTT	NA	NA	TRBV4-1	TRBJ1-1
CASSPGTALEADTQYF	TGTGCCAGCAGCCCCGGGACAGCCCTCGAGGCAGATACGCAGTATTTT	TRBD1	NA	TRBV6-1	TRBJ2-3
CASSLRWLETQYF	TGTGCCAGCAGCTTAAGGTGGCTAGAGACCCAGTACTTC	NA	NA	TRBV11-2	TRBJ2-5
CAISESVATDTQYF	TGTGCCATCAGTGAGTCAGTGGCCACAGATACGCAGTATTTT	NA	NA	TRBV10-3	TRBJ2-3
CASSDKGGVGNQPQHF	TGTGCCAGCAGTGACAAGGGAGGGGTAGGGAATCAGCCCCAGCATTTT	NA	NA	TRBV2	TRBJ1-5
CASSPLDRNTEAFF	TGTGCCAGCAGTCCCTTGGACAGGAACACTGAAGCTTTCTTT	NA	NA	TRBV12-3/TRBV12-4	TRBJ1-1
CASSTRSGGPYEQYF	TGTGCCAGCAGCACCAGAAGCGGGGGGCCCTACGAGCAGTACTTC	TRBD2	NA	TRBV7-2	TRBJ2-7
CASSDGFSGNTIYF	TGTGCCAGCAGTGACGGTTTCTCTGGAAACACCATATATTTT	NA	NA	TRBV12-3/TRBV12-4	TRBJ1-3
CASSDRPGAPLHF	TGTGCCAGCAGTGACAGGCCGGGGGCACCCCTCCACTTT	NA	NA	TRBV2	TRBJ1-6
CASSRDGSTDTQYF	TGTGCCAGCAGCAGGGACGGCAGCACAGATACGCAGTATTTT	NA	few	TRBV11-1	TRBJ2-3
CASSPLRGGGNQPQHF	TGTGCCAGCAGCCCACTAAGGGGAGGGGGCAATCAGCCCCAGCATTTT	NA	NA	TRBV28	TRBJ1-5
CSGRAGGPRYEQYF	TGCAGCGGTCGGGCGGGGGGGCCAAGGTACGAGCAGTACTTC	TRBD2	NA	TRBV29-1	TRBJ2-7
CASSVGGGGPHNEQFF	TGTGCCAGCAGTGTTGGAGGGGGAGGGCCTCACAATGAGCAGTTCTTC	NA	NA	TRBV9	TRBJ2-1
CSVAEGEDYGYTF	TGCAGCGTCGCTGAGGGGGAGGACTATGGCTACACCTTC	NA	NA	TRBV29-1	TRBJ1-2
CAWSVQGETQYF	TGTGCCTGGAGTGTACAGGGGGAGACCCAGTACTTC	TRBD1	NA	TRBV30	TRBJ2-5
CASRTGDHEQYF	TGTGCCAGCAGGACAGGGGACCACGAGCAGTACTTC	TRBD1	NA	TRBV12-3/TRBV12-4	TRBJ2-7
CASSLVLAGTGELFF	TGTGCCAGCAGTTTGGTCCTAGCGGGGACCGGGGAGCTGTTTTTT	TRBD2	NA	TRBV28	TRBJ2-2
CASSKAWDRVETYEQYF	TGCGCCAGCAGCAAGGCCTGGGATAGGGTAGAGACCTACGAGCAGTACTTC	NA	NA	TRBV5-1	TRBJ2-7
CASSLFTEAFF	TGTGCCAGCAGTTTGTTCACTGAAGCTTTCTTT	NA	NA	TRBV25-1	TRBJ1-1
CASSLEFQGSYNSPLHF	TGCGCCAGCAGCTTGGAGTTTCAGGGGTCCTATAATTCACCCCTCCACTTT	NA	NA	TRBV5-1	TRBJ1-6
CASSLGDSQRNTQYF	TGCGCCAGCAGCTTGGGAGACTCCCAGAGGAATACGCAGTATTTT	NA	NA	TRBV5-1	TRBJ2-3
CASSVLASAGELFF	TGTGCCAGCAGCGTACTAGCGTCGGCCGGGGAGCTGTTTTTT	NA	NA	TRBV9	TRBJ2-2
CSAREIARGYEQYF	TGCAGTGCTAGAGAAATCGCCCGGGGCTACGAGCAGTACTTC	NA	NA	TRBV20-1	TRBJ2-7
CASSSYADRGPDTQYF	TGTGCCAGCAGCTCCTACGCGGACAGGGGTCCAGATACGCAGTATTTT	TRBD1	NA	TRBV13	TRBJ2-3
CASSPGQGLYNEQFF	TGTGCCAGCAGCCCGGGGCAGGGGCTCTACAATGAGCAGTTCTTC	NA	NA	TRBV28	TRBJ2-1
CASSLTDSRETQYF	TGTGCCAGCTCACTTACAGACTCAAGGGAGACCCAGTACTTC	NA	NA	TRBV18	TRBJ2-5
CASSQEDRAQPQHF	TGTGCCAGCTCACAAGAAGACAGGGCTCAGCCCCAGCATTTT	TRBD1	NA	TRBV18	TRBJ1-5
CASSLRDRGNIQYF	TGTGCCAGCAGCTTAAGGGACAGGGGGAACATTCAGTACTTC	TRBD1	few	TRBV7-9	TRBJ2-4
CASSPVAGAPYGYTF	TGTGCCAGCAGCCCAGTAGCAGGGGCTCCTTATGGCTACACCTTC	NA	NA	TRBV11-2	TRBJ1-2
CASSRSGTGGGEEQFF	TGCGCCAGCAGCAGATCCGGGACAGGGGGCGGAGAGGAGCAGTTCTTC	TRBD1	NA	TRBV5-1	TRBJ2-1
CASSSGTGGTQPQHF	TGCGCCAGCAGCTCCGGGACAGGGGGAACTCAGCCCCAGCATTTT	TRBD1	NA	TRBV5-1	TRBJ1-5
CASSFTGTGGLADTQYF	TGTGCCAGCAGCTTCACCGGGACAGGGGGCCTCGCAGATACGCAGTATTTT	TRBD1	NA	TRBV7-9	TRBJ2-3